This is a list of T cell receptor beta chains from one sample in a study of T cell responses to AZD1222 COVID-19 vaccine. Here immunoSEQ multiplex PCR was the method, and the copy in TCRdb shows in-frame clones only, minus some. The sample lists 100,000 to 150,000 clones; 88% were seen once. This specimen was peripheral blood, taken 28 days after the second AZD1222 dose. The receptors stem from an adult who received the AZD1222 COVID-19 vaccine. Each CDR3 is given with its conserved first and last residue. The D gene is left open where the match is weak. The size entry is marked missing in some rows and otherwise reads once, few, many or a size class.

>15|TRBJ2-5|-|TRBV19|-
TGTGCCAGTAGTACTCCGACAGGTTTGGTAGAGACCCAGTACTTC
CASSTPTGLVETQYF
>15|TRBJ1-2|few|TRBV7-2|-
TGTGCCAGCAGCCAGCAATCCGGGGGCGACTATGGCTACACCTTC
CASSQQSGGDYGYTF
>13|TRBJ2-3|-|TRBV5-4|-
TGTGCCAGCAGCTCAACAGGGTTAGATACGCAGTATTTT
CASSSTGLDTQYF
>15|TRBJ2-7|medium-sized|TRBV15|-
TGTGCCACCAGCAGAGATGATGCCCCCACCTACGAGCAGTACTTC
CATSRDDAPTYEQYF
>16|TRBJ1-2|-|TRBV15|-
TGTGCCACCAGCAGAGATAAGGTGGCTGTGGCGGGGGGCTACACCTTC
CATSRDKVAVAGGYTF
>16|TRBJ2-7|-|TRBV11-2|-
TGTGCCAGCAGCTTAGGGCGGGGTCAACCCTTCTACGAGCAGTACTTC
CASSLGRGQPFYEQYF
>15|TRBJ1-2|-|TRBV19|TRBD1
TGTGCCAGTAGTACCCACAGGGGGCAAGACTATGGCTACACCTTC
CASSTHRGQDYGYTF
>16|TRBJ2-3|-|TRBV7-8|-
TGTGCCAGCAGCCGAAGAAGTGGGGACCCCACAGATACGCAGTATTTT
CASSRRSGDPTDTQYF
>16|TRBJ2-5|-|TRBV2|TRBD2
TGTGCCAGCAGTGATGTTGGACTAGCGGGAGTGAAGACCCAGTACTTC
CASSDVGLAGVKTQYF
>15|TRBJ2-4|-|TRBV2|TRBD2
TGTGCCGGACGGACTAGCGGGGGGGCTGTAGACATTCAGTACTTC
CAGRTSGGAVDIQYF
>13|TRBJ2-4|-|TRBV10-1|-
TGCGCCAGCAGTGAGTCGGAACCGAACATTCAGTACTTC
CASSESEPNIQYF
>15|TRBJ1-2|once|TRBV7-9|TRBD1
TGTGCCAGCAGCGAAGGACAGGGAGATATTTATGGCTACACCTTC
CASSEGQGDIYGYTF
>14|TRBJ1-2|-|TRBV9|-
TGTGCCAGCAGCGTAGATGAGTTTGGCTATGGCTACACCTTC
CASSVDEFGYGYTF
>16|TRBJ1-1|-|TRBV6-5|TRBD1
TGTGCCAGCAGTTCGGCACCGGGACAGCAGAACACTGAAGCTTTCTTT
CASSSAPGQQNTEAFF
>17|TRBJ1-2|-|TRBV14|-
TGTGCCAGCAGCCAAGATCCCCGGACGCCAGCTAACTATGGCTACACCTTC
CASSQDPRTPANYGYTF
>18|TRBJ2-2|-|TRBV4-3|-
TGCGCCAGCAGCCAAGAGTTCAGGGCACCTCCGAACACCGGGGAGCTGTTTTTT
CASSQEFRAPPNTGELFF
>15|TRBJ2-1|-|TRBV7-6|-
TGTGCCAGCAGCCGTGTAGGGAGCTCCTACAATGAGCAGTTCTTC
CASSRVGSSYNEQFF
>15|TRBJ2-1|-|TRBV7-3|-
TGTGCCAGCAGCTTAACGTTAGGACAATCCAATGAGCAGTTCTTC
CASSLTLGQSNEQFF
>20|TRBJ1-5|-|TRBV3-1/TRBV3-2|-
TGTGCCAGCAGCCAAGACGGCCCTGGGGAGGGCGTCTTGGGCAATCAGCCCCAGCATTTT
CASSQDGPGEGVLGNQPQHF
>15|TRBJ2-1|-|TRBV19|-
TGTGCCAGTAGTATCAGGGAGTGGGTTGACAATGAGCAGTTCTTC
CASSIREWVDNEQFF
>14|TRBJ2-7|-|TRBV6-2/TRBV6-3|TRBD2
TGTGCCAGCAGTTTAGCGGGAGTCGCGAGGGAGCAGTACTTC
CASSLAGVAREQYF
>17|TRBJ2-3|-|TRBV13|TRBD2
TGTGCCAGCAGCTTCTCCCCTCTAGCGGGGGCCACAGATACGCAGTATTTT
CASSFSPLAGATDTQYF
>18|TRBJ2-3|-|TRBV14|-
TGTGCCAGCAGCCCGAGAGCTGGGGGGCGATTGAGTACAGATACGCAGTATTTT
CASSPRAGGRLSTDTQYF
>15|TRBJ2-4|-|TRBV4-3|-
TGCGCCAGCAGCCAAGCCTACCTAGCCAAAAACATTCAGTACTTC
CASSQAYLAKNIQYF
>14|TRBJ1-2|-|TRBV2|-
TGTGCCAGCAGTGTAGGTCAATCTAACTATGGCTACACCTTC
CASSVGQSNYGYTF
>14|TRBJ1-2|-|TRBV4-2|TRBD1
TGTGCCAGCAGCCAAGATCAGGGGGCGGGTGGCTACACCTTC
CASSQDQGAGGYTF
>15|TRBJ1-1|-|TRBV9|TRBD1
TGTGCCAGCAGCGTTACAGGGGGCGCGGGGACTGAAGCTTTCTTT
CASSVTGGAGTEAFF
>13|TRBJ2-2|-|TRBV11-2|-
TGTGCCAGCAGCCGAACACAGGTCGGGGAGCTGTTTTTT
CASSRTQVGELFF
>13|TRBJ2-7|-|TRBV29-1|-
TGCAGCGGTAAGACAGCCTACTCCTACGAGCAGTACTTC
CSGKTAYSYEQYF
>15|TRBJ1-2|-|TRBV9|-
TGTGCCAGCAGAACGGGGGAGGGAGGGGTCTACGGCTACACCTTC
CASRTGEGGVYGYTF
>16|TRBJ1-3|-|TRBV11-2|-
TGTGCCAGCAGCTTAGCAGAAGGATTCTCTGGCAACACCATATATTTT
CASSLAEGFSGNTIYF
>13|TRBJ1-1|-|TRBV27|-
TGTGCCAGCAGTTTATATAGGGGGGCTGAAGCTTTCTTT
CASSLYRGAEAFF
>17|TRBJ2-2|-|TRBV27|TRBD2
TGTGCCAGCAGTAAGGAGCGGGAAGGGGATCGCACCGGGGAGCTGTTTTTT
CASSKEREGDRTGELFF
>15|TRBJ1-1|-|TRBV5-1|-
TGCGCCAGCAGCTTGGCCGGGGGGGTCAACACTGAAGCTTTCTTT
CASSLAGGVNTEAFF
>13|TRBJ1-6|-|TRBV7-3|-
TGTGCCAGCAGCTTAACGACGGGGTCACCCCTCCACTTT
CASSLTTGSPLHF
>15|TRBJ1-2|-|TRBV19|TRBD1
TGTGCCAGTAGTATAGACCACGGACAGGGTGGTGGCTACACCTTC
CASSIDHGQGGGYTF
>17|TRBJ1-2|few|TRBV4-3|-
TGCGCCAGCAGCCAAGAAACAGGCGAATACCTTCCCTATGGCTACACCTTC
CASSQETGEYLPYGYTF